This T cell receptor beta chain was recorded in a study of graft-versus-host responses after intestinal transplantation. Study summary: All recipients got anti-thymocyte globulin induction, then tacrolimus and steroids for approximately 3 years. Study observations and caveats: Early after transplant, HvG declines were associated with peak levels of circulating GvH clones. Those patients showing graft-donor T cell macrochimerism displayed high graft-versus-host to host-versus-graft clonal ratios in allografts. GvH clones appeared in recipient marrow, some first in ileum or blood.

TCRdb's table, derived via immunoSEQ multiplex PCR, lists solely in-frame clones and lacks some. The sample contains 8,000 to 11,000 clones, about 35% of which appear only once. Responders that carried the CFSE label, around 200,000 of them, were plated with around 200,000 irradiated, violet-dye-labeled stimulator cells. The receptor was isolated from a human patient who received an intestinal transplant. The starting material was alloreactive CD8+ T cells from a mixed lymphocyte reaction culture, obtained before intestinal transplant. Sample subset: CFSE-low proliferating T cells sorted from roughly six-day pre-transplant mixed lymphocyte reaction (GvH or HvG direction).

The CDR3 loop reads CASSLVGTPKGGYTF. The CDR3, as DNA: TGTGCCAGCAGCTTAGTCGGGACACCTAAGGGCGGCTACACCTTC. The chain is built from TRBV13 and TRBJ1-2, with D possibly matching TRBD1 (6 bases). There are 15 residues in the CDR3. V was cut by 1 base and J by 8 bases, with 17 bases left in between. Germline-derived CDR1 and CDR2 are PRHDT and FYEKMQ (reference sequence).